The 17 T cell receptor beta chains below come from one sample, sequenced in a study of blood T cell repertoires in COVID-19. Produced via immunoSEQ multiplex PCR; TCRdb's table is partial and in-frame only. The table has around 150,000 clones, roughly 79% seen once. The sequencing sample was made of peripheral blood. Receptors were obtained from a man aged 45 to 65 with active or convalescent COVID-19.

V gene TRBV19 combines with J gene TRBJ2-7; 12 nucleotides align to TRBD2. V gave up 2 bases and J gave up 3 bases; unmatched junction bases: 5. CDR3 length equals 16 residues. The germline V gene has CDR1 LNHDA and CDR2 SQIVND (reference sequence). The CDR3 protein is CASSISATSGSYEQYF. CDR3 nucleotides: TGTGCCAGTAGTATAAGTGCGACTAGCGGGAGCTACGAGCAGTACTTC.

This chain joins TRBV24-1 and TRBJ1-2; tentative D call: TRBD1 (6 bases). V gave up 5 bases and J gave up 5 bases, with 11 bases separating them. CDR1 is KGHDR, CDR2 SFDVKD, per germline. The CDR3 loop spans 13 amino acids. This chain's CDR3 is CATSVGQGYGYTF. For the CDR3, the DNA is TGTGCCACCAGTGTAGGCCAGGGGTATGGCTACACCTTC.

The table lists this clone with a count of one. The chain has TRBV11-1 and TRBJ1-2; tentatively, D is TRBD1 (5 bases). The CDR3 is 14 residues long. Trimming removed 5 bases at V and 3 bases at J, with 13 bases between. Germline lookup yields CDR1 SGHAT and CDR2 FQDESV (reference sequence). The CDR3 protein is CASSPDRTYYGYTF. Written as DNA, the CDR3 is TGTGCCAGCAGCCCAGACAGAACCTACTATGGCTACACCTTC.

In this sample, this clone turned up a few times. The J gene is TRBJ1-6, the V gene TRBV27; D possibly corresponds to TRBD1 (6 bases). CDR3 length: 15 amino acids. In germline, CDR1 is MNHEY, CDR2 SMNVEV (reference sequence). The ends were cut back, 4 bases at V and 4 bases at J, with 11 bases in the middle. The CDR3 protein is CASSSDRLYNSPLHF. CDR3 in DNA: TGTGCCAGCAGTTCCGACAGGCTTTATAATTCACCCCTCCACTTT.

This clone was picked up a small number of times. The genes are TRBV28 and TRBJ1-2, with 10 bases fitting TRBD1. The CDR3 has 17 amino acids. Unmatched junction bases numbered 14, after V lost 6 bases and J lost 4 bases. Germline V gene sequence: CDR1 MDHEN, CDR2 SYDVKM. The CDR3 sequence: CASRDMGQGRPIYGYTF. The CDR3 DNA is TGTGCCAGCAGAGACATGGGACAGGGGCGCCCTATCTATGGCTACACCTTC.

The chain is built from TRBV9 and TRBJ2-7; 7 positions match TRBD2. J gave up 4 bases and V 0 bases, and 4 bases lay outside the gene matches. CDR1 and CDR2 (germline): SGDLS, YYNGEE. This CDR3 region has 14 residues. The DNA for the CDR3 is TGTGCCAGCAGCGTAGGGGAGGGCCGGTACGAGCAGTACTTC. Protein sequence: CASSVGEGRYEQYF.

This chain links TRBV18 with TRBJ1-4, with D tentatively TRBD1 (5 bases). Germline assignment: CDR1 KGHSH and CDR2 LQKENI. Trimming cost V 2 bases and J 8 bases, with 15 bases left between them. The CDR3 runs to 15 residues. The CDR3 DNA sequence: TGTGCCAGCTCACCAGGTTCGCAGGGTAGCGAAAAACTGTTTTTT. Translating it yields CASSPGSQGSEKLFF.

A few counts support this clone. This chain links TRBV7-3 with TRBJ2-3, with 7 bases identical to TRBD1. CDR1 SGHTA and CDR2 FQGTGA come from the germline V gene. The CDR3 has 14 amino acids. V lost 6 bases and J lost 2; bases outside the gene matches: 5. For the CDR3, the DNA is TGTGCCAGCAGGCCGGGACAGCACACAGATACGCAGTATTTT. Its protein is CASRPGQHTDTQYF.

The chain links TRBV29-1 to TRBJ2-7, with 12 bases identical to TRBD2. Per the germline V gene, CDR1 is SQVTM and CDR2 is ANQGSEA. V lost 4 bases and J lost 3; bases outside the gene matches: 4. The CDR3 runs 14 residues. The CDR3 is CSVGGLAGLYEQYF. The CDR3 DNA sequence: TGCAGCGTTGGAGGACTAGCGGGACTCTACGAGCAGTACTTC.

V and J are TRBV3-1 (or the pseudogene TRBV3-2) and TRBJ2-7; perhaps TRBD2 as D (5 bases). Germline V gives CDR1 LGHDT, CDR2 YNNKEL (reference sequence). The CDR3 loop spans 14 amino acids. Trimming shortened V by 4 bases and J by 7 bases, and 17 bases separated the two germline ends. The CDR3 nucleotides read TGTGCCAGCAGCCGGACTGGGCGAGGGTGGGAGCAGTACTTC. It specifies CASSRTGRGWEQYF.

The chain employs TRBV5-8 and TRBJ1-2; 12 bases are shared with TRBD1. V shed 4 bases and J 5 bases; nucleotides not matched to a gene: 6. The CDR3 is 15 residues long. Germline V gene sequence: CDR1 SGHTS, CDR2 YDEGEE. CDR3 sequence: CASSLGQGAWYGYTF. As DNA, the CDR3 is TGTGCCAGCAGCCTGGGACAGGGGGCTTGGTATGGCTACACCTTC.

The chain carries TRBV14 and TRBJ1-4; no clear D. Per the germline V gene, CDR1 is SGHDN and CDR2 is FVKESK. This CDR3 region has 13 residues. Trimming left V 4 bases short and J 4 bases short, with 7 bases between. This CDR3 is CASSRSGNEKLFF. The CDR3 coding sequence is TGTGCCAGCAGCCGGTCCGGTAATGAAAAACTGTTTTTT.

The chain employs TRBV9 and TRBJ2-1; 7 bases line up with TRBD1. V shed 0 bases, J shed 1 base, and the junction held 4 bases outside the gene matches. This CDR3 spans 16 amino acids. The V gene's germline CDR1 is SGDLS and CDR2 YYNGEE. The DNA of the CDR3 is TGTGCCAGCAGCGTAGTAGGGGGCGGATCCTACAATGAGCAGTTCTTC. Its protein product is CASSVVGGGSYNEQFF. The full variable domain, its missing parts supplied by reference TRBV9 and TRBJ2-1, is DSGVTQTPKHLITATGQRVTLRCSPRSGDLSVYWYQQSLDQGLQFLIQYYNGEERAKGNILERFSAQQFPDLHSELNLSSLELGDSALYFCASSVVGGGSYNEQFFGPGTRLTVL.

The V gene is TRBV10-3, the J gene TRBJ2-3; TRBD2 might be the D (5 bases). Per germline, CDR1 ENHRY and CDR2 SYGVKD. This CDR3 is 15 amino acids long. The V and J ends lost 2 bases and 0 bases respectively, with 9 bases between them. CDR3 amino acids: CAISETGLSTDTQYF. DNA of the CDR3: TGTGCCATCAGTGAGACTGGACTTAGCACAGATACGCAGTATTTT.

The V call is TRBV28, the J call TRBJ1-6, with 9 bases aligning to TRBD1. This CDR3 has 17 amino acids. The V gene end was trimmed by 9 bases and the J gene end by 1 base; junction bases not matched to a gene: 10. Germline V gene sequence: CDR1 MDHEN, CDR2 SYDVKM. The CDR3 reads CASWDRAIGSYNSPLHF. CDR3 coding DNA: TGTGCCAGTTGGGACAGGGCCATAGGGTCCTATAATTCACCCCTCCACTTT.

This chain joins TRBV29-1 and TRBJ2-1; D ambiguous. This CDR3 is 10 amino acids long. With 4 bases removed from V and 6 bases from J, the gap between germline ends came to 4 bases. Germline-derived CDR1 and CDR2 are SQVTM and ANQGSEA. CDR3: CSVAVNEQFF. The DNA of the CDR3 is TGCAGCGTTGCGGTCAATGAGCAGTTCTTC.

V is TRBV15 and J is TRBJ2-1, with TRBD2 matching 10 bases. V shed 4 bases, J shed 3 bases, and the junction held 3 bases outside the gene matches. Germline values: CDR1 LNHNV, CDR2 YYDKDF (reference sequence). The CDR3 covers 15 residues. CDR3 nucleotides: TGTGCCACCAGCAACCCTAGCGGGAGCTACAATGAGCAGTTCTTC. Protein sequence: CATSNPSGSYNEQFF.